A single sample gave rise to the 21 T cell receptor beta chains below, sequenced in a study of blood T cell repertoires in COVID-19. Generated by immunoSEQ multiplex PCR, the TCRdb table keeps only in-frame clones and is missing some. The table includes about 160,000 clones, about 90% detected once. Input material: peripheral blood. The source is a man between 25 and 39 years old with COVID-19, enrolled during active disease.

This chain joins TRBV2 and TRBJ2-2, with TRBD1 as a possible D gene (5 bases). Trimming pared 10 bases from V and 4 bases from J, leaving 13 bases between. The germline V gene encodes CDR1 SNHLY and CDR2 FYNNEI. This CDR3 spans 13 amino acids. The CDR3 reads CAIPKTVTGELFF. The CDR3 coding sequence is TGTGCCATCCCAAAGACAGTCACCGGGGAGCTGTTTTTT.

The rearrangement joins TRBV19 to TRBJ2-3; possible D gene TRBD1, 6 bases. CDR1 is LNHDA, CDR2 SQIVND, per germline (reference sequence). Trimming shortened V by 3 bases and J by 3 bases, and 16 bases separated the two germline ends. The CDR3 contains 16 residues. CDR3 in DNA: TGTGCCAGTAGTATTGGTGGACAGCTAATGACAGATACGCAGTATTTT. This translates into CASSIGGQLMTDTQYF.

The CDR3 sequence: CASSLRPGVLQWTQYF. The CDR3, as DNA: TGTGCCAGCAGTTTAAGGCCAGGGGTCCTACAGTGGACCCAGTACTTC. The V and J genes are TRBV27 and TRBJ2-5; D possibly corresponds to TRBD1 (6 bases). Germline-derived CDR1 and CDR2 are MNHEY and SMNVEV (reference sequence). V was pared by 2 bases and J by 7 bases, with 20 bases between. The CDR3 contains 16 residues.

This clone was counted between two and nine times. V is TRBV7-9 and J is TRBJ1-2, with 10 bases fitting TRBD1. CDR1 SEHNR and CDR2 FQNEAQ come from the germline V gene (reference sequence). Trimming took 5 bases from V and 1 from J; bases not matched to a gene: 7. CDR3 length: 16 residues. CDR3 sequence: CASSPRRDRGNYGYTF. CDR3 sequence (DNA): TGTGCCAGCAGCCCCAGGCGGGACAGGGGTAACTATGGCTACACCTTC.

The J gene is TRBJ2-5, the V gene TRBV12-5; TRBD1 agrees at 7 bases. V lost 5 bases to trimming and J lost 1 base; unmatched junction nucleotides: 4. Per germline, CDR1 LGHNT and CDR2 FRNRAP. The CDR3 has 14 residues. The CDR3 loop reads CASGRDSPQETQYF. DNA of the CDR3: TGTGCTAGTGGTCGGGACAGCCCCCAAGAGACCCAGTACTTC.

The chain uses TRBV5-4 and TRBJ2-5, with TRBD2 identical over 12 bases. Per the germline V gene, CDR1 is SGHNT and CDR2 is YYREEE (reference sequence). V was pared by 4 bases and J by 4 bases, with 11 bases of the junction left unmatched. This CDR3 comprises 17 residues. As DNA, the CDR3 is TGTGCCAGCAGCCAAAGGGGGACTAGCGGGTTGGGAGAGACCCAGTACTTC. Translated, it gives CASSQRGTSGLGETQYF.

DNA of the CDR3: TGTGCCAGCAGCTTGTATCCTCACACCGGGGAGCTGTTTTTT. Translation: CASSLYPHTGELFF. The chain carries TRBV7-6 and TRBJ2-2; D remains unclear. Germline V gene data show CDR1 as SGHVS and CDR2 as FNYEAQ. With 3 bases removed from V and 3 bases from J, the gap between germline ends came to 8 bases. CDR3 length: 14 amino acids. Together with reference TRBV7-6 and TRBJ2-2, the CDR3 gives the full variable domain: GAGVSQSPRYKVTKRGQDVALRCDPISGHVSLYWYRQALGQGPEFLTYFNYEAQQDKSGLPNDRFSAERPEGSISTLTIQRTEQRDSAMYRCASSLYPHTGELFFGEGSRLTVL.

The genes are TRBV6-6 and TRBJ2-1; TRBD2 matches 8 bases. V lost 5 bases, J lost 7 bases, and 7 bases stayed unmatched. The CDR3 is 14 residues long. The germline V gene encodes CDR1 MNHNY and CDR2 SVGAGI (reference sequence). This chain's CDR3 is CASSTSGTRNEQFF. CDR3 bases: TGTGCCAGCAGTACATCCGGGACTAGAAATGAGCAGTTCTTC.

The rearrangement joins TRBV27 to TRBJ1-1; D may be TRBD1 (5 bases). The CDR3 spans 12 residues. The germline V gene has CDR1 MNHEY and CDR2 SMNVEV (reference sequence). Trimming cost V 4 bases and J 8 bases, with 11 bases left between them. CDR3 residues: CASSYPGQEAFF. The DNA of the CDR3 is TGTGCCAGCAGTTATCCAGGACAAGAAGCTTTCTTT.

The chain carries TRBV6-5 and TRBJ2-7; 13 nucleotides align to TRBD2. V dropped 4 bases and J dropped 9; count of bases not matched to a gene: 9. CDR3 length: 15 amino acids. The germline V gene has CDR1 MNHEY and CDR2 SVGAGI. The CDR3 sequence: CASSSPGTSGTMQYF. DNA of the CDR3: TGTGCCAGCAGTTCCCCTGGGACTAGCGGGACTATGCAGTACTTC.

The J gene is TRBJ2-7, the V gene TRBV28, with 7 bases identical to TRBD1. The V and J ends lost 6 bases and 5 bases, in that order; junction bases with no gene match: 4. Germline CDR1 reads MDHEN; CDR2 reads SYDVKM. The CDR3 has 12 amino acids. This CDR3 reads CASRRGLHEQYF. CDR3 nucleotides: TGTGCCAGCAGAAGGGGGCTCCACGAGCAGTACTTC.

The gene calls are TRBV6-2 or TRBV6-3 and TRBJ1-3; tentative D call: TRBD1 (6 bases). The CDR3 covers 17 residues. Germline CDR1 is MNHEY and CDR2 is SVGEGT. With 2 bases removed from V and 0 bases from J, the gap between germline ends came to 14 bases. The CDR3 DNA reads TGTGCCAGCAGTTACGCCGACAGGCAGAGCTCTGGAAACACCATATATTTT. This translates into CASSYADRQSSGNTIYF.

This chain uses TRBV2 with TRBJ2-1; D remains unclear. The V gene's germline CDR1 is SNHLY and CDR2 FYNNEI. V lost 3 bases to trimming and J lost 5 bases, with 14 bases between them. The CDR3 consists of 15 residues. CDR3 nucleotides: TGTGCCAGCAGTGACGCATTATACGCGAACAATGAGCAGTTCTTC. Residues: CASSDALYANNEQFF.

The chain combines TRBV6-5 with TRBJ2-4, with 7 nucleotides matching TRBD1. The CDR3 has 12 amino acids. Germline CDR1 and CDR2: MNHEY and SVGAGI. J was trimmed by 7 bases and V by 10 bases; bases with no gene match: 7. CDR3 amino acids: CATDRASNIQYF. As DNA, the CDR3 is TGTGCCACCGACAGGGCGTCTAACATTCAGTACTTC.

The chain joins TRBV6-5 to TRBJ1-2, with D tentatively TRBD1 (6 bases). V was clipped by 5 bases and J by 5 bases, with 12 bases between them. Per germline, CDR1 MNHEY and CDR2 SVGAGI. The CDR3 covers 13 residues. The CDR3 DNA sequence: TGTGCCAGCAGTCCTGACAGGCGGTATGGCTACACCTTC. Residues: CASSPDRRYGYTF.

CDR3 in amino acids: CASSRGTSPGDTQYF. The DNA of the CDR3 is TGTGCCAGCAGCCGTGGGACTAGCCCCGGGGATACGCAGTATTTT. The chain recombines TRBV7-8 with TRBJ2-3; TRBD2 matches 9 bases. In germline, CDR1 is SGHVS, CDR2 FQNEAQ. After removal of 5 bases from V and 6 bases from J, the junction contained 9 bases not matched to a gene. This CDR3 has 15 residues.

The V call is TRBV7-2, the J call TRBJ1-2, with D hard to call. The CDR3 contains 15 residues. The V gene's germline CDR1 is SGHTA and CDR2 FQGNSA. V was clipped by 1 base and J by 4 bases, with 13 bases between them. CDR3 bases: TGTGCCAGCAGCTTAGACCCGACTCCTTTCTATGGCTACACCTTC. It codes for CASSLDPTPFYGYTF.

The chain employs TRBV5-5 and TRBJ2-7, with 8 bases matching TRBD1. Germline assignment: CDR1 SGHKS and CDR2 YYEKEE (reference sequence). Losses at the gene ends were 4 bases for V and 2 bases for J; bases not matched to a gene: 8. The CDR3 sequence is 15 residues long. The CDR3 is CASSGEDRDPYEQYF. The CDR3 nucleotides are TGTGCCAGCAGCGGGGAGGACAGGGACCCCTACGAGCAGTACTTC. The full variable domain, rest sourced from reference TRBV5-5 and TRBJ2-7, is DAGVTQSPTHLIKTRGQQVTLRCSPISGHKSVSWYQQVLGQGPQFIFQYYEKEERGRGNFPDRFSARQFPNYSSELNVNALLLGDSALYLCASSGEDRDPYEQYFGPGTRLTVT.

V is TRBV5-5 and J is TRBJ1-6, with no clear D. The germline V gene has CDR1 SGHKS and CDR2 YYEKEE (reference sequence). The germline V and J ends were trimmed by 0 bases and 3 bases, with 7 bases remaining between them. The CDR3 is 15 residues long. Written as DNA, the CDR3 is TGTGCCAGCAGCTTGGTGGGCCACTATAATTCACCCCTCCACTTT. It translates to CASSLVGHYNSPLHF.

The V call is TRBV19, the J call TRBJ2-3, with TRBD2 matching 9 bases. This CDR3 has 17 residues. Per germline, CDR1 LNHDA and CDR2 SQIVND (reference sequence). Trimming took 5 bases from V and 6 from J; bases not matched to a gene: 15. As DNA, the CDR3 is TGTGCCAGTAGTCCTAGGACGAGCGGGAGGATAGAGGATACGCAGTATTTT. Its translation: CASSPRTSGRIEDTQYF.

As DNA, the CDR3 is TGCGCCAGCAGCTACTTACTAGCGGGGCTCACAGATACGCAGTATTTT. It yields the protein CASSYLLAGLTDTQYF. The chain uses TRBV5-1 and TRBJ2-3; 10 positions match TRBD2. CDR1 is SGHRS and CDR2 is YFSETQ in the germline V gene. V lost 3 bases and J lost 2; bases outside the gene matches: 6. The CDR3 sequence is 16 residues long.